In this sample, the clone carrying this TCR beta chain turned up a few times. Its antigen is unidentified. Trimming cost V 5 bases and J 3 bases, with 17 bases left between them. CDR1 and CDR2 (germline): MNHEY, SMNVEV (reference sequence). The length of the CDR3 is 15 residues. This sample is drawn from a study of a mutant IDH1 vaccine in newly diagnosed glioma. Study context: Patients, over weeks 1, 3, 5, 7, 11, 15, 19 and 23, received a total of eight vaccinations. In some groups vaccination began 4-6 weeks post-radiotherapy; others received it with temozolomide.

Study-wide findings and caveats: Immune responses arising from the vaccine appeared in about 92% of patients. Seemingly, top peripheral T cell clonotype changes bore no relation to pseudoprogression.

Time point noted: week 5, during vaccination. Vaccination used 300 ug of mutant IDH1 20-mer peptide per dose, with topical imiquimod. Sequencing was performed with immunoSEQ multiplex PCR; in TCRdb, only in-frame clones are kept and a portion is missing. Of some 27,000 clones listed, about three quarters are singletons. This receptor was taken from a man aged 35-49 years with glioma. Specimen: PBMCs, collected from a glioma patient whose treatment included an IDH1 peptide vaccine. The chain combines TRBV27 with TRBJ2-7; D possibly corresponds to TRBD1 (6 bases). The CDR3 is CASSAHREINYEQYV. The CDR3, as DNA: TGTGCCAGCAGTGCACACAGGGAAATTAACTACGAGCAGTACGTC.